The 12 T cell receptor beta chains below come from one sample, sequenced in a study of shared clonotypes between healthy human individuals. This table comes from immunoSEQ multiplex PCR, and its TCRdb copy is limited to in-frame clones, with some not included. This table holds about 1 million clones, approximately 76% found once. The sequenced sample was memory CD4+ T cells sorted from blood. This sample's subset: CD45RA-negative fraction. The receptor set was obtained from a man between 18 and 35 years old in good health.

The chain joins TRBV2 to TRBJ1-2; the D gene is possibly TRBD1 (6 bases). Trimming took off 4 bases at V and 8 bases at J, with 14 bases between the two ends. Germline V lookup: CDR1 SNHLY, CDR2 FYNNEI. There are 13 residues in the CDR3. CDR3 sequence reads: CASSAGASGGYTF. The CDR3, as DNA: TGTGCCAGCAGTGCGGGGGCGAGCGGGGGCTACACCTTC.

The chain links TRBV2 to TRBJ2-3; 8 positions match TRBD2. CDR1 and CDR2 from the germline V gene are SNHLY and FYNNEI. This CDR3 contains 15 residues. The J segment lost 3 bases and the V segment lost 8 bases, leaving 10 bases of the junction unmatched. CDR3 bases: TGTGCCAGCGGATATAGCGGGGCTGGAACAGATACGCAGTATTTT. It yields the protein CASGYSGAGTDTQYF.

This clone was observed a single time. The genes are TRBV7-9 and TRBJ1-5, with D perhaps TRBD1 (5 bases). Deletions cut 0 bases from V and 3 bases from J, with 12 bases between. Germline V gene lookup returns CDR1 SEHNR and CDR2 FQNEAQ (reference sequence). The CDR3 length is 16 residues. This chain's CDR3 is CASSLALGAFNQPQHF. The CDR3 region has the DNA TGTGCCAGCAGCTTAGCTTTAGGGGCCTTCAATCAGCCCCAGCATTTT.

The chain couples TRBV20-1 to TRBJ2-3, with 8 bases identical to TRBD1. Germline V gene data show CDR1 as DFQATT and CDR2 as SNEGSKA (reference sequence). This CDR3 contains 11 residues. Trimming removed 5 bases from V and 11 bases from J; junction bases left unmatched: 6. CDR3 coding DNA: TGCAGTGCTGAACCCGGGACAGGGCAGTATTTT. It encodes CSAEPGTGQYF.

Worth noting for this clone: At one end the junction does not follow the germline gene, possibly because of a read error. The chain joins TRBV9 to TRBJ2-1, with 11 nucleotides matching TRBD1. This CDR3 spans 15 amino acids. Germline V gene data show CDR1 as SGDLS and CDR2 as YYNGEE. The CDR3 sequence is CASSADRGPYSEQFF. CDR3 coding DNA: TGTGCCAGCAGCGCGGACAGGGGGCCCTACAGTGAGCAGTTCTTC.

This chain connects TRBV5-1 to TRBJ2-5; the match to TRBD2 covers 11 bases. CDR1 and CDR2 from the germline V gene are SGHRS and YFSETQ. The CDR3 has 16 amino acids. With 4 bases clipped from V and 2 bases from J, the junction kept 7 bases outside the gene matches. The CDR3 is CASSNSGGGKQETQYF. CDR3 in DNA: TGCGCCAGCAGCAATAGCGGGGGGGGCAAACAAGAGACCCAGTACTTC.

This clone has a count of ten or more. The chain joins TRBV7-9 to TRBJ1-1; D is undetermined. Germline assignment: CDR1 SEHNR and CDR2 FQNEAQ (reference sequence). V was shortened by 7 bases and J by 5 bases, with 8 bases between the two germline ends. This CDR3 is built from 11 residues. The chain's CDR3 is CASTPKTEAFF. The CDR3 DNA sequence: TGTGCCAGCACCCCCAAAACTGAAGCTTTCTTT.

A remark on this clone: Other nucleotide sequences in the sample specify the same CDR3. The chain employs TRBV5-1 and TRBJ1-4; D is unclear. CDR3 size: 13 residues. Germline CDR1 and CDR2: SGHRS and YFSETQ. Trimming cost V 0 bases and J 8 bases, with 8 bases left between them. The CDR3 coding sequence is TGCGCCAGCAGCTTGGGGTCCGGGGAAAAACTGTTTTTT. Its protein is CASSLGSGEKLFF.

Concerning this clone itself: One end of the junction is discordant with germline, which a read error may explain. This chain uses TRBV7-7 with TRBJ2-5; 9 bases match TRBD1. The CDR3 covers 17 residues. Germline CDR1 and CDR2: SSHAT and FNYEAQ (reference sequence). The CDR3: CASSLGTGSPERETQYF. DNA for the CDR3: TGTGCTAGCAGCTTGGGGACAGGGTCCCCTGAAAGAGAGACCCAGTACTTC.

The J gene is TRBJ2-5, the V gene TRBV6-1; 9 bases are a match to TRBD2. The J call may be in error: the DNA end matches TRBJ2-7 better. In germline, CDR1 is MNHNS, CDR2 SASEGT. The CDR3 covers 15 residues. The CDR3 region has the DNA TGTGCCAGCAGTGAAGAACTAGCGGGCGCCTACGAGCAGTACTTC. Amino acids: CASSEELAGAYEQYF.

The gene calls are TRBV7-8 and TRBJ2-2; TRBD2 agrees at 7 bases. Per the germline V gene, CDR1 is SGHVS and CDR2 is FQNEAQ. Unmatched junction bases numbered 8, after V lost 5 bases and J lost 2 bases. This CDR3 spans 16 amino acids. CDR3 region: CASSQSEAGNTGELFF. As DNA, the CDR3 is TGTGCCAGCAGCCAATCCGAAGCGGGAAACACCGGGGAGCTGTTTTTT.

For this clone: This may arise from a read error, as a much more abundant clone is one base away. This sequence joins TRBV5-6 and TRBJ1-6, with D unclear. Germline V lookup: CDR1 SGHDT, CDR2 YYEEEE. V was clipped by 2 bases and J by 4 bases, with 1 base between them. The CDR3 has 12 amino acids. The CDR3 spells CASSLYNSPLHF. CDR3 bases: TGTGCCAGCAGCTTATATAATTCACCCCTCCACTTT.